What follows describes a single T cell receptor beta chain. Its antigen is not known. Since all of the isolated RNA was reverse transcribed, expressed TCRB transcripts were what got sequenced. TCRdb keeps only in-frame clones here, not all; method: immunoSEQ multiplex PCR. Here the sample spans approximately 27,000 clones, 40% to 60% being singletons. This record belongs to a study of beta chain features in type 1 diabetes. Study-wide results and caveats: For Type 1 diabetes patients, all four CD4+ subsets carried TCRB CDR3s that were moderately but significantly shorter. Naive, central memory and regulatory TCRB repertoires appeared more similar among patients than healthy donors. PCR might show a preference for shorter templates, equally across patients and controls.

The V and J ends lost 7 bases and 7 bases respectively, with 20 bases between them. This CDR3 comprises 15 residues. CDR1 is SGHRS, CDR2 YFSETQ, per germline. The chain carries TRBV5-1 and TRBJ2-2, with a weak D call TRBD2 (6 bases). This clonotype was obtained from a man aged 30 to 39 with type 1 diabetes. Sequencing input: stem cell memory CD4+ T cells from blood. The CDR3 nucleotides are TGCGCCAGCTCTCCGGAGGGGCCCCCTGTCGGGGAGCTGTTTTTT. Residues: CASSPEGPPVGELFF.